This T cell receptor (beta chain) derives from a study of blood T cell repertoires in COVID-19. Whole-study context: Sources were T cells, B-cell-depleted T cells, or PBMCs; the material itself was cDNA or gDNA.

Per the original methods: Reference gene primer amplification yielded estimated nucleated cell counts. The protocol was immunoSEQ multiplex PCR, while the TCRdb copy is restricted to in-frame clones and leaves out a portion. From that table come the V and J calls and clone size; the DNA was used to work out D and trimming. The sample yields 85,000 to 100,000 clones, around 79% seen once. Trimming took off 5 bases at V and 2 bases at J, with 9 bases between the two ends. This CDR3 region has 12 residues. Germline-derived CDR1 and CDR2 are GTSNPN and SVGIG (reference sequence). This TCR was sampled from a woman aged 80 or older with active or convalescent COVID-19. This chain joins TRBV30 and TRBJ1-2; no reliable D call. The sequenced sample was peripheral blood. The CDR3 nucleotides read TGTGCCTGGGGAGACGGGAACTATGGCTACACCTTC. The encoded protein is CAWGDGNYGYTF.